The present T cell receptor (beta chain) was sequenced within a study of blood T cell repertoires in COVID-19. The germline V gene encodes CDR1 WSHSY and CDR2 SAAADI. This CDR3 comprises 12 residues. V dropped 10 bases and J dropped 1 base, with 10 bases sitting between them. Cohorts were based on clinical histories the participants reported. Measured with immunoSEQ multiplex PCR; TCRdb has only the in-frame clones, and not every one. Of a few hundred thousand clones in the sample, over 75% were seen once. This clonotype was obtained from a man in his forties in a cohort exposed to, infected with or recovered from COVID-19 (not recorded which). V is TRBV10-2 and J is TRBJ1-1; no definite D call. The sequenced sample consisted of PBMCs or T cells enriched from blood (not recorded which). CDR3 bases: TGCGCCACCCAAGAGGGGAACACTGAAGCTTTCTTT. Amino acids: CATQEGNTEAFF.